What follows are 9 T cell receptor beta chains derived from one specimen sequenced in a study of vaccination and CD4 T cells after COVID-19. The antigens for these receptors are not known. Sequencing of DNA taken from cultured CD4+ T cells relied on the Oncomine TCR Beta short-read assay. TCRdb recomputed calls from the PCR reads with MiXCR, one row per CDR3 protein. The sample holds approximately 7,000 distinct CDR3 sequences, about 25% seen once. Treatment reported: roughly ten-day PBMC culture with coronavirus spike peptide pools or control peptides (ViraFEST assay). The sample was CD4+ T cells from blood, cultured in vitro, taken after SARS-CoV-2 vaccination. These receptors were obtained from a human donor who had recovered from COVID-19.

This clonotype was counted only a few times. This chain connects TRBV6-5 to TRBJ1-1; D is undetermined. This CDR3 contains 15 residues. Germline assignment: CDR1 MNHEY and CDR2 SVGAGI. Trimming pared 1 base from V and 6 bases from J, leaving 15 bases between. The CDR3 DNA is TGTGCCAGCAGTTACTTAAGTCCCGTTAGCGCTGAAGCTTTCTTT. Translated, it gives CASSYLSPVSAEAFF.

Sample share makes this clonotype medium-sized. V usage is TRBV20-1 and J usage is TRBJ2-1; D is ambiguous. There are 10 residues in the CDR3. The V gene's germline CDR1 is DFQATT and CDR2 SNEGSKA (reference sequence). CDR3 residues: CSPLQYEQFF. The DNA of the CDR3 is TGCAGCCCGCTCCAATATGAGCAGTTCTTC.

Worth noting for this clonotype: A much larger clonotype is one base distant, so this may be a read error. CDR3 in amino acids: CASSLRCRGETQYF. The CDR3 DNA sequence: TGTGCCAGCAGCTTACGTTGCAGGGGTGAGACCCAGTACTTC. This chain connects TRBV7-8 to TRBJ2-5; tentative D call: TRBD1 (6 bases). Germline CDR1 is SGHVS and CDR2 is FQNEAQ. V was clipped by 2 bases and J by 5 bases, with 12 bases between them. The CDR3 extends over 14 amino acids.

This clonotype is deemed medium-sized. The chain has TRBV20-1 and TRBJ2-5; D is undetermined. Trimming took 3 bases from V and 5 from J, leaving 10 bases between them. Germline-derived CDR1 and CDR2 are DFQATT and SNEGSKA (reference sequence). The CDR3 runs 12 residues. CDR3 region: CSARLRRETQYF. The CDR3 DNA reads as TGCAGTGCTAGGCTCCGACGGGAGACCCAGTACTTC.

This clonotype showed up just a few times. This sequence joins TRBV28 and TRBJ2-7, with D possibly matching TRBD2 (5 bases). The germline V gene has CDR1 MDHEN and CDR2 SYDVKM. The V end lost 5 bases, the J end lost 5 bases, and 13 bases lay between the germline ends. The CDR3 length is 13 residues. CDR3 residues: CASSPGKRHEQYF. In DNA form, the CDR3 reads TGTGCCAGCAGTCCGGGGAAGCGCCACGAGCAGTACTTC. Filled out from reference TRBV28 and TRBJ2-7, the complete variable domain reads DVKVTQSSRYLVKRTGEKVFLECVQDMDHENMFWYRQDPGLGLRLIYFSYDVKMKEKGDIPEGYSVSREKKERFSLILESASTNQTSMYLCASSPGKRHEQYFGPGTRLTVT.

This clonotype is categorized as medium-sized. This chain connects TRBV6-1 to TRBJ2-7; 8 nucleotides agree with TRBD1. The junction had 11 bases not matched to a gene; V was cut back by 6 bases and J by 1 base. The germline V gene encodes CDR1 MNHNS and CDR2 SASEGT. This CDR3 comprises 16 residues. CDR3 amino acids: CASSRTGSSISYEQYF. DNA for the CDR3: TGTGCCAGCAGCAGGACAGGGTCCTCAATATCCTACGAGCAGTACTTC.

Within the sample, this clonotype is medium-sized. This chain uses TRBV7-8 with TRBJ2-1; 10 positions agree with TRBD2. Germline V gene lookup returns CDR1 SGHVS and CDR2 FQNEAQ. The CDR3 contains 15 residues. Unmatched junction bases numbered 2, after V lost 3 bases and J lost 3 bases. This chain's CDR3 is CASSFLAGVYNEQFF. CDR3 sequence (DNA): TGTGCCAGCAGCTTCCTAGCGGGAGTCTACAATGAGCAGTTCTTC.

This clonotype was seen a handful of times. The V and J genes are TRBV28 and TRBJ2-1, with a weak D call TRBD1 (6 bases). Germline loops: CDR1 MDHEN, CDR2 SYDVKM. The CDR3 totals 17 residues. V was cut by 2 bases and J by 0 bases, with 14 bases left in between. CDR3 nucleotide sequence: TGTGCCAGCAGTTTAATAGGGACACACCTCTCCTACAATGAGCAGTTCTTC. Protein sequence: CASSLIGTHLSYNEQFF.

V usage is TRBV20-1 and J usage is TRBJ2-7, with D perhaps being TRBD1 or TRBD2 (6 bases each). This CDR3 is built from 17 residues. Germline V gene data show CDR1 as DFQATT and CDR2 as SNEGSKA (reference sequence). This CDR3 reads CSADARAKGGHSYEQYF. In DNA, the CDR3 is TGCAGCGCGGATGCTAGGGCTAAGGGGGGCCACTCCTACGAGCAGTACTTC.